These T cell receptor beta chains were read from a single sample in a study of regulatory T cells in long-lasting Graves disease. TCRdb itself ran the multiplex PCR reads through MiXCR, one entry per CDR3 protein. The sample lists roughly 560,000 distinct CDR3 sequences, 15% to 20% occurring once. Separately, the same data were catalogued under a study of T cells in Graves' hyperthyroidism and ophthalmopathy.

The specimen was peripheral blood mononuclear cells (PBMCs), collected at new diagnosis, from a patient treated with antithyroid drugs. These TCRs come from a woman aged 35-65 years with Graves disease. The CDR3 runs from the conserved cysteine through the conserved F or W. D genes are given only for firm matches. Not every row has a clone size; where given, it reads once, few, many or a size class.

j_call d_call v_call clone_size cdr3_nt cdr3_aa
TRBJ2-3 . TRBV9 . TGTGCCAGCAGCGTGTTAGGACGGGGCACAGATACGCAGTATTTT CASSVLGRGTDTQYF
TRBJ2-7 . TRBV7-2 few TGTGCCAGCAGTATAAACTACGAGCAGTACTTC CASSINYEQYF
TRBJ2-7 . TRBV2 . TGTGCCAGCAGTTCCGGACGGGACTCCTACGAGCAGTACTTC CASSSGRDSYEQYF
TRBJ2-5 . TRBV15 few TGTGCCACCAGCAGAGAAGGTGGCCCAAAGACCCAGTACTTC CATSREGGPKTQYF
TRBJ2-5 TRBD2 TRBV3-1 many TGTGCCAGCAGCCCGCAGGGTAGCGGGGCCGAGACCCAGTACTTC CASSPQGSGAETQYF
TRBJ2-5 . TRBV4-2 few TGTGCCTGGAGTGTACTAGGTCCTCAAGAGACCCAGTACTTC CAWSVLGPQETQYF
TRBJ2-3 . TRBV29-1 few TGCAGCGTTGCCGGGGTCCCCTACACAGATACGCAGTATTTT CSVAGVPYTDTQYF
TRBJ1-1 . TRBV7-3 many TGTGCCAGCAGCCCCGATGGGGGAAACACTGAAGCTTTCTTT CASSPDGGNTEAFF
TRBJ2-1 . TRBV7-2 few TGTGCCAGCAGCTTGGACTCGAGCTCCTACAATGAGCAGTTCTTC CASSLDSSSYNEQFF
TRBJ2-3 TRBD2 TRBV2 . TGTGCCAGCAGGCCTCGGAGCGGGGGCACAGATACGCAGTATTTT CASRPRSGGTDTQYF
TRBJ2-7 TRBD1 TRBV5-1 many TGCGCCAGCAGCCCTGACGGACAGGATACGGTCTCCTACGAGCAGTACTTC CASSPDGQDTVSYEQYF
TRBJ2-7 . TRBV18 . TGTGCCAGCTCATGGGGGGCCGGCTCCTACGAGCAGTACTTC CASSWGAGSYEQYF
TRBJ2-1 . TRBV12-3/TRBV12-4 few TGTGCCAGCAGTTTAGAACAGCGGCAGTTCTTC CASSLEQRQFF
TRBJ1-2 . TRBV2 many TGTGCCAGCAGTGACAGATCCTATGGCTACACCTTC CASSDRSYGYTF
TRBJ2-7 . TRBV28 many TGTGCCAGCAGTTCCCAAGGGGCAAACCCCTACGAGCAGTACTTC CASSSQGANPYEQYF
TRBJ1-5 . TRBV7-8 few TGTGCCAGCAGCTTAGTTTCAGCCTCAGGGCAGCCCCAGCATTTT CASSLVSASGQPQHF
TRBJ1-2 TRBD1 TRBV15 few TGTGCCACCAGCAGAGGGGCCCGGGACAGTCTCTCATTTGGTTATGGCTACACCTTC CATSRGARDSLSFGYGYTF
TRBJ1-2 . TRBV18 many TGTGCCAGCTCACCATCCGGGACGGTTAACTATGGCTACACCTTC CASSPSGTVNYGYTF
TRBJ1-1 . TRBV6-1 many TGTGCCAGCAATACGGGGGGCAGAGTGAACACTGAAGCTTTCTTT CASNTGGRVNTEAFF
TRBJ2-1 TRBD1 TRBV7-2 few TGTGCCAGCAGCCACGTAGGGGGCCTAGGCGATGAGCAGTTCTTC CASSHVGGLGDEQFF
TRBJ2-1 . TRBV20-1 many TGCAGTGCTAGATCTGAAGGGCTCTCCTACAATGAGCAGTTCTTC CSARSEGLSYNEQFF
TRBJ2-1 TRBD2 TRBV27 many TGTGCCAGCAGCCTCCTAGCGGGGGGGAACAATGAGCAGTTCTTC CASSLLAGGNNEQFF
TRBJ1-1 . TRBV7-9 . TGTGCCAGCAGCGGCCGGGACCGCTTGAACACTGAAGCTTTCTTT CASSGRDRLNTEAFF
TRBJ1-2 . TRBV5-6 many TGTGCCAGCAGCTCGCTCGACAGGAGGTGGTGGGGCTATGGCTACACCTTC CASSSLDRRWWGYGYTF
TRBJ1-1 TRBD1 TRBV12-3/TRBV12-4 . TGTGCCAGCAGTTCGGGGACAGGTTTTCAAGCTTTCTTT CASSSGTGFQAFF
TRBJ1-1 . TRBV5-1 . TGCGCCAGCAGCTTGCCCGACAGGAACACTGAAGCTTTCTTT CASSLPDRNTEAFF
TRBJ1-1 . TRBV20-1 many TGCAGTGCTAGAGATTCGGCAGTTAAGGGCGCTTTCTTT CSARDSAVKGAFF
TRBJ1-2 . TRBV4-1 . TGCGCCAGCAGCCCGTCTTCGACAGGCAACTATGGCTACACCTTC CASSPSSTGNYGYTF
TRBJ1-5 TRBD1 TRBV2 many TGTGCCAGCAGTCACAGGGGGCAGTATCAGCCCCAGCATTTT CASSHRGQYQPQHF
TRBJ2-2 . TRBV7-3 . TGTGCCAGCAGCCCGCTGAAGGACAGAGGGGAGCTGTTTTTT CASSPLKDRGELFF
TRBJ2-2 TRBD2 TRBV20-1 . TGCAGTGCTGTTAGCGGGGCGAACACCGGGGAGCTGTTTTTT CSAVSGANTGELFF
TRBJ1-6 TRBD1 TRBV20-1 few TGCAGTGCTAGGGGACAGCATAATTCACCCCTCCACTTT CSARGQHNSPLHF
TRBJ2-3 TRBD1 TRBV18 many TGTGCCAGCTCACCTCCGGACAGGGGGTATGCAGATACGCAGTATTTT CASSPPDRGYADTQYF
TRBJ1-1 . TRBV7-9 many TGTGCCAGCAGCCCCTCGGGAGGCGGTAGGAACACTGAAGCTTTCTTT CASSPSGGGRNTEAFF
TRBJ2-1 . TRBV2 few TGTGCCGGGGGATCCAGGGTTCATGAGCAGTTCTTC CAGGSRVHEQFF
TRBJ2-1 . TRBV20-1 many TGCAGTGCTGCCTCAGGGCCCCCCACCAATGAGCAGTTCTTC CSAASGPPTNEQFF
TRBJ1-6 . TRBV12-3/TRBV12-4 . TGTGCCAGCACCTCCTGTTGGTCCAATAATTCACCCCTCCACTTT CASTSCWSNNSPLHF
TRBJ1-1 TRBD1 TRBV12-3/TRBV12-4 few TGTGCCAGCAGTTCCGACAGGGCTCCGGGCACTGAAGCTTTCTTT CASSSDRAPGTEAFF
TRBJ1-4 . TRBV2 many TGTGCCAGCCTTATGGCCGAAGCTAATGAAAAACTGTTTTTT CASLMAEANEKLFF
TRBJ1-1 . TRBV7-9 many TGTGCCAGCAGCCCGAGGATAAACACTGAAGCTTTCTTT CASSPRINTEAFF
TRBJ1-5 . TRBV7-2 few TGTGCCAGCAGCTTTACAGGGCGTAATGGCAATCAGCCCCAGCATTTT CASSFTGRNGNQPQHF
TRBJ1-1 . TRBV20-1 many TGCAGTGCTAGACCTCAAACCGTGGGCACTGAAGCTTTCTTT CSARPQTVGTEAFF
TRBJ1-3 . TRBV18 . TGTGCCAGCTCACCATCGGGGAGAGTCTCTGGAAACACCATATATTTT CASSPSGRVSGNTIYF
TRBJ2-7 . TRBV4-1 few TGCGCCAGCAGCCAAGGCCTACGACAGGCGTTCTACGAGCAGTACTTC CASSQGLRQAFYEQYF
TRBJ2-7 . TRBV5-6 . TGTGCCAGCAGCTTGAGACTAACCTACGAGCAGTACTTC CASSLRLTYEQYF
TRBJ2-7 TRBD1 TRBV12-3/TRBV12-4 many TGTGCCAGCGGTTCCGGGACAGGGCCCTACGAGCAGTACTTC CASGSGTGPYEQYF
TRBJ1-2 . TRBV18 many TGTGCCAGCTCACCATCCTCGACAGGATACTATGGCTACACCTTC CASSPSSTGYYGYTF
TRBJ1-1 . TRBV2 . TGTGCCAGCCAGAAGGAAGGGATGAACACTGAAGCTTTCTTT CASQKEGMNTEAFF
TRBJ1-5 . TRBV27 . TGTGCCAGCAGCCCCAGACTTTATAGCAATCAGCCCCAGCATTTT CASSPRLYSNQPQHF
TRBJ2-1 TRBD1 TRBV5-1 few TGCGCCAGCAGCCACAAGACAGGGGGGGTGAATGAGCAGTTCTTC CASSHKTGGVNEQFF
TRBJ1-4 TRBD1 TRBV5-1 many TGCGCCAGCAGCTCGACCGGGACAGGGAGTGAAAAACTGTTTTTT CASSSTGTGSEKLFF
TRBJ2-5 . TRBV2 many TGTGCCAGCAATCGAAACAGTTTGGAGACCCAGTACTTC CASNRNSLETQYF
TRBJ1-5 . TRBV4-1 . TGCGCCAGCAGCCCCCGGGACGGAGCTCAGCCCCAGCATTTT CASSPRDGAQPQHF
TRBJ2-1 TRBD2 TRBV28 many TGTGCCAGCAGTTTAGGTCTAGCGGTGGAGCAGTTCTTC CASSLGLAVEQFF
TRBJ1-1 . TRBV30 . TGTGCCTGGAGTCGGCGGGCTGAAGCTTTCTTT CAWSRRAEAFF
TRBJ1-5 TRBD1 TRBV28 many TGTTCAAGCGATCGGGACAGCGCGATCGGGCAGCCCCAGCATTTT CSSDRDSAIGQPQHF
TRBJ2-3 TRBD2 TRBV9 . TGTGCCAGCAGCGTAGAGGGTCTACGGGGGGGCAGGGCAGATACGCAGTATTTT CASSVEGLRGGRADTQYF
TRBJ2-7 TRBD2 TRBV3-1 . TGTGCCAGCAGCCAAGATATCGGCGGGGGTAGCTCCTACGAGCAGTACTTC CASSQDIGGGSSYEQYF
TRBJ2-2 TRBD1 TRBV12-3/TRBV12-4 . TGTGCCAGCAGTTCCGGGACAGGGGGATCCGGGGAGCTGTTTTTT CASSSGTGGSGELFF